This record concerns one T cell receptor (beta chain) sequence. The antigen remains unidentified. Here immunoSEQ multiplex PCR was the method, and the copy in TCRdb shows in-frame clones only, minus some. The sample lists 45,000 or so clones; less than 85% were seen once. Germline V gene sequence: CDR1 LNHDA, CDR2 SQIVND (reference sequence). The CDR3 runs 17 residues. V was trimmed by 6 bases and J by 5 bases, leaving 25 bases between them. On day 10 of culture, CD4+ T cells were separated out. Two-dose BNT162b2 or mRNA-1273 vaccination was given to participants. The sample originates from a study of vaccination effects on CD4 cells after COVID-19.

The chain links TRBV19 to TRBJ1-2; tentative D call: TRBD1 (5 bases). Sequences were derived from CD4+ T cells from PBMCs cultured without peptide, sampled after COVID-19 vaccination. The TCR was taken from a human donor who received a COVID-19 vaccine. The DNA for the CDR3 is TGTGCCAGTAGAGTCACAGGAGCCCCGGCCGGATTATATGGCTACACCTTC. Encoded protein: CASRVTGAPAGLYGYTF.